The clone carrying this T cell receptor (beta chain) has just a few counts. PCR was performed a second time for roughly 7 to 12 cycles using a sample-barcoded 5' primer and a J-beta primer mix. Each CDR3 protein is one row after TCRdb ran MiXCR on the 5' RACE reads. The sample contains some 1.4 million distinct CDR3 sequences, around 39% of which appear only once. This record belongs to a study of blood T cells in healthy people across ages. The CDR3 covers 15 residues. The germline gives CDR1 MNHEY, CDR2 SVGEGT. The germline V and J ends were trimmed by 6 bases and 7 bases, with 19 bases remaining between them.

The sequence derives from a woman aged 18-30 years in good health. Sequencing was done on a sample of blood. The genes are TRBV6-2 or TRBV6-3 and TRBJ2-1; weak D call: TRBD2 (6 bases). CDR3 DNA: TGTGCCAGCAGACGAACCCCCCGACTAGGGAATGAGCAGTTCTTC. This codes for CASRRTPRLGNEQFF.